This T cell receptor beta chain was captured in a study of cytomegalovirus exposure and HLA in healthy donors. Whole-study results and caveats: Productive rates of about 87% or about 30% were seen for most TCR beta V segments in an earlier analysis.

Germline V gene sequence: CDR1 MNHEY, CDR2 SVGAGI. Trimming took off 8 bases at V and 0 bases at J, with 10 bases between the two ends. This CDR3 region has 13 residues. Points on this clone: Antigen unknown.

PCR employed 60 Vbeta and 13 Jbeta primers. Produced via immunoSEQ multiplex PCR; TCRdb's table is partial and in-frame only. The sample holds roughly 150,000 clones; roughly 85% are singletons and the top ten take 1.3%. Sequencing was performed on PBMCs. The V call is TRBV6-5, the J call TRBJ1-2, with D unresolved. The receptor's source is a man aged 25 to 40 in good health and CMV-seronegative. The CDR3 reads CASARSANYGYTF. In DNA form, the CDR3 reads TGTGCCAGCGCCAGGTCCGCTAACTATGGCTACACCTTC.